The 26 T cell receptor beta chains below come from one sample, sequenced in a study of T cells expressing NK-cell markers. TCRdb re-called the 5' RACE reads and gives one entry per CDR3 protein, without DNA. Recorded for this sample: roughly 170,000 distinct CDR3 sequences. Input material: blood T cells: a sorted CD56 or NKG2C T cell subset, CD4+ or CD8+ T cells, or bulk PBMC T cells (not recorded which). The receptors originated from a woman between 18 and 69 years old in good health.

The V and J genes are TRBV25-1 and TRBJ2-1; without DNA, the TCRdb call of TRBD1 cannot be checked. The germline CDR1 and CDR2 sequences are MGHDK and SYGVNS. This CDR3 spans 15 amino acids. CDR3 protein: CASSDPGRAYNEQFF. Filled out from reference TRBV25-1 and TRBJ2-1, the complete variable domain reads EADIYQTPRYLVIGTGKKITLECSQTMGHDKMYWYQQDPGMELHLIHYSYGVNSTEKGDLSSESTVSRIRTEHFPLTLESARPSHTSQYLCASSDPGRAYNEQFFGPGTRLTVL.

J is TRBJ1-1 and V is TRBV6-2 or TRBV6-3; there is no DNA to check the TCRdb D call of TRBD1. The CDR3 length is 16 residues. Looked up from germline, CDR1 is MNHEY and CDR2 is SVGEGT. The CDR3 sequence: CASSSRGQSSGTEAFF.

V gene TRBV19 combines with J gene TRBJ2-1; TCRdb lists TRBD2, though no DNA is available to test this call. Per the germline V gene, CDR1 is LNHDA and CDR2 is SQIVND (reference sequence). The CDR3 has 15 amino acids. The CDR3 loop is CASSARLAGVHEQFF. Full variable domain (rest looked up from reference TRBV19 and TRBJ2-1): DGGITQSPKYLFRKEGQNVTLSCEQNLNHDAMYWYRQDPGQGLRLIYYSQIVNDFQKGDIAEGYSVSREKKESFPLTVTSAQKNPTAFYLCASSARLAGVHEQFFGPGTRLTVL.

The J gene is TRBJ2-7, the V gene TRBV5-1. CDR3 length: 14 residues. Germline V gives CDR1 SGHRS, CDR2 YFSETQ. The CDR3 loop reads CASSHADRSYEQYF.

The chain combines TRBV12-3 or TRBV12-4 with TRBJ2-3; TCRdb picks TRBD1, but there is no DNA to check that call. The CDR3 totals 13 residues. The CDR3 is CASSLDRKGTQYF.

This chain joins TRBV12-3 or TRBV12-4 and TRBJ2-1; as DNA is missing, the TRBD1 call by TCRdb cannot be tested. The CDR3 contains 13 residues. CDR3 loop: CASSFGASRRQFF.

This chain links TRBV2 with TRBJ2-5; the D gene TCRdb calls, TRBD2, cannot be checked with no DNA. This CDR3 contains 15 residues. Germline V gives CDR1 SNHLY, CDR2 FYNNEI. Here the CDR3 reads CASRNGLAPQETQYF. Complete variable domain (other parts from reference TRBV2 and TRBJ2-5): EPEVTQTPSHQVTQMGQEVILRCVPISNHLYFYWYRQILGQKVEFLVSFYNNEISEKSEIFDDQFSVERPDGSNFTLKIRSTKLEDSAMYFCASRNGLAPQETQYFGPGTRLLVL.

This chain joins TRBV6-1 and TRBJ1-5; absent DNA, TCRdb's TRBD1 call cannot be checked. The germline CDR1 and CDR2 sequences are MNHNS and SASEGT. The CDR3 loop spans 12 amino acids. CDR3 sequence: CASSDREQPQHF.

The chain couples TRBV6-1 to TRBJ2-5; the D call of TRBD2 rests on TCRdb alone, since no DNA is present to check it. The CDR3 length is 16 residues. Germline CDR1 reads MNHNS; CDR2 reads SASEGT. The CDR3 sequence: CASSPRRGLGEETQYF.

The chain recombines TRBV27 with TRBJ2-7; the TCRdb D gene call, TRBD2, has no DNA to confirm it. Germline CDR1 and CDR2: MNHEY and SMNVEV (reference sequence). CDR3 length: 15 residues. The CDR3 reads CASRSLAGGSYEQYF.

The chain joins TRBV20-1 to TRBJ1-3; TCRdb picks TRBD1, but there is no DNA to check that call. CDR1 DFQATT and CDR2 SNEGSKA come from the germline V gene (reference sequence). The CDR3 has 15 residues. CDR3 loop: CSAGDGRILGNTIYF.

The chain carries TRBV5-1 and TRBJ2-5. Germline loops: CDR1 SGHRS, CDR2 YFSETQ. This CDR3 is 11 amino acids long. CDR3 loop: CASRADETQYF. Supplemented by reference TRBV5-1 and TRBJ2-5, the full variable domain reads KAGVTQTPRYLIKTRGQQVTLSCSPISGHRSVSWYQQTPGQGLQFLFEYFSETQRNKGNFPGRFSGRQFSNSRSEMNVSTLELGDSALYLCASRADETQYFGPGTRLLVL.

The chain combines TRBV5-1 with TRBJ2-1; the TRBD1 assignment by TCRdb is unverifiable without DNA. Per the germline V gene, CDR1 is SGHRS and CDR2 is YFSETQ. This CDR3 is built from 14 residues. The CDR3 reads CASSLGPQGNEQFF. Supplemented by reference TRBV5-1 and TRBJ2-1, the full variable domain reads KAGVTQTPRYLIKTRGQQVTLSCSPISGHRSVSWYQQTPGQGLQFLFEYFSETQRNKGNFPGRFSGRQFSNSRSEMNVSTLELGDSALYLCASSLGPQGNEQFFGPGTRLTVL.

The chain recombines TRBV5-1 with TRBJ2-7; lacking DNA, the TRBD1 call made by TCRdb goes unchecked. Germline CDR1 reads SGHRS; CDR2 reads YFSETQ. The CDR3 extends over 14 amino acids. CDR3 sequence: CASSLDFREGGQYF.

This rearrangement joins TRBV7-9 to TRBJ1-2; TCRdb gives TRBD1 as the D gene, but with no DNA this cannot be confirmed. The CDR3 has 15 residues. CDR1 and CDR2 (germline): SEHNR, FQNEAQ (reference sequence). The CDR3 loop is CASSLMLAVPGGYTF. Complete variable domain (other parts from reference TRBV7-9 and TRBJ1-2): DTGVSQNPRHKITKRGQNVTFRCDPISEHNRLYWYRQTLGQGPEFLTYFQNEAQLEKSRLLSDRFSAERPKGSFSTLEIQRTEQGDSAMYLCASSLMLAVPGGYTFGSGTRLTVV.

The V gene is TRBV12-3 or TRBV12-4, the J gene TRBJ1-2. The CDR3 covers 14 residues. CDR3 residues: CASTPSGVPYGYTF.

The CDR3 reads CASTSGLAARVEQFF. The rearrangement joins TRBV6-1 to TRBJ2-1; TCRdb selects TRBD2, and the lack of DNA leaves this call unchecked. CDR3 length equals 15 residues. The germline gives CDR1 MNHNS, CDR2 SASEGT.

The chain joins TRBV6-1 to TRBJ2-3; checking the TCRdb D call of TRBD2 is not possible without DNA. This CDR3 is built from 16 residues. Germline V gene lookup returns CDR1 MNHNS and CDR2 SASEGT. CDR3 region: CASTITSGSFTDTQYF.

The V and J genes are TRBV28 and TRBJ2-5; the D call from TCRdb, TRBD2, cannot be confirmed without DNA. CDR3 length equals 14 residues. CDR1 is MDHEN, CDR2 SYDVKM, per germline. The CDR3 spells CASGRGGRDETQYF.

CDR3 sequence: CAGCRDRNTGELFF. The chain joins TRBV2 to TRBJ2-2; the TCRdb call, TRBD1, lacks DNA for checking. This CDR3 region has 14 residues. CDR1 and CDR2 (germline): SNHLY, FYNNEI.

CDR3 loop: CASSLGGVPGELFF. The rearrangement joins TRBV7-2 to TRBJ2-2; the D gene TCRdb calls, TRBD1, cannot be checked with no DNA. The CDR3 sequence is 14 residues long. Germline CDR1 reads SGHTA; CDR2 reads FQGNSA.

The CDR3: CASRKDKNEQYF. This chain connects TRBV12-3 or TRBV12-4 to TRBJ2-7; as DNA is missing, the TRBD1 call by TCRdb cannot be tested. This CDR3 contains 12 residues.

J is TRBJ1-1 and V is TRBV5-1; TCRdb picks TRBD1, but there is no DNA to check that call. The germline V gene has CDR1 SGHRS and CDR2 YFSETQ. The CDR3 is 16 residues long. The CDR3 here is CASSVEPGGLNTEAFF.

The chain recombines TRBV10-3 with TRBJ2-3; there is no DNA to check the TCRdb D call of TRBD2. CDR1 and CDR2 (germline): ENHRY, SYGVKD. The CDR3 is 14 residues long. The CDR3: CAISVGGSANTQYF.

The chain links TRBV20-1 to TRBJ2-3; with no DNA, the TCRdb D assignment of TRBD2 cannot be verified. In germline, CDR1 is DFQATT, CDR2 SNEGSKA (reference sequence). The CDR3 length is 15 residues. Here the CDR3 reads CSAHTVRGGTDTQYF.

The chain links TRBV6-5 to TRBJ1-3; TCRdb names TRBD1, which stays unverified in the absence of DNA. Germline-derived CDR1 and CDR2 are MNHEY and SVGAGI. This CDR3 comprises 17 residues. The CDR3 protein is CASSYIRQGSSGNTIYF.